These 9 T cell receptor beta chains were sequenced from one sample in a study of Ad26.COV2.S vaccination and SARS-CoV-2 variants. Described treatment: roughly 20 received Ad26.COV2.S at low or high dose, single or two shots; roughly five received placebo; per-sample allocation not given. Sampling was done on day 63 after the first vaccine or placebo injection. Clones were sequenced by immunoSEQ multiplex PCR, and TCRdb holds only the in-frame ones, with some missing. Here the sample spans roughly 300,000 clones, around 89% being singletons. The sample here was peripheral blood, taken in a trial of Ad26.COV2.S vaccine versus placebo. Source of these receptors: a person between 18 and 59 years old who received the Ad26.COV2.S COVID-19 vaccine or a placebo.

V and J are TRBV29-1 and TRBJ1-4; D remains ambiguous. From germline, CDR1 is SQVTM and CDR2 ANQGSEA. The CDR3 is 14 residues long. Between the trimmed V and J ends, which lost 0 bases and 1 base, there was a span of 6 bases. The CDR3 here is CSVEDPITNEKLFF. CDR3 nucleotides: TGCAGCGTTGAAGATCCCATAACTAATGAAAAACTGTTTTTT.

CDR3 coding DNA: TGTGCCAGCAGTATCGGAGGGCCTAACACCGGGGAGCTGTTTTTT. This encodes CASSIGGPNTGELFF. This chain uses TRBV28 with TRBJ2-2, with D perhaps TRBD2 (6 bases). V was pared by 5 bases and J by 2 bases, with 12 bases between. CDR1 is MDHEN, CDR2 SYDVKM, per germline. This CDR3 has 15 residues. The complete variable domain, with remaining parts taken from reference TRBV28 and TRBJ2-2, reads DVKVTQSSRYLVKRTGEKVFLECVQDMDHENMFWYRQDPGLGLRLIYFSYDVKMKEKGDIPEGYSVSREKKERFSLILESASTNQTSMYLCASSIGGPNTGELFFGEGSRLTVL.

The chain employs TRBV5-1 and TRBJ2-7, with TRBD1 identical over 8 bases. The CDR3 loop spans 14 amino acids. The germline V gene has CDR1 SGHRS and CDR2 YFSETQ. The junction had 6 bases not matched to a gene; V was cut back by 1 base and J by 6 bases. The CDR3 spells CASSLYDRGGEQYF. CDR3 in DNA: TGCGCCAGCAGCTTGTATGACAGGGGAGGCGAGCAGTACTTC.

The chain combines TRBV7-9 with TRBJ1-6; D not certain. Trimming removed 2 bases at V and 7 bases at J, with 9 bases between. The CDR3 covers 14 residues. CDR1 is SEHNR and CDR2 is FQNEAQ in the germline V gene (reference sequence). CDR3 in amino acids: CASSLSFRNSPLHF. CDR3 bases: TGTGCCAGCAGCTTATCCTTTAGGAATTCACCCCTCCACTTT. The variable domain in full, with the rest retrieved from reference TRBV7-9 and TRBJ1-6, is DTGVSQNPRHKITKRGQNVTFRCDPISEHNRLYWYRQTLGQGPEFLTYFQNEAQLEKSRLLSDRFSAERPKGSFSTLEIQRTEQGDSAMYLCASSLSFRNSPLHFGNGTRLTVT.

This clone has more than one count but fewer than ten. The chain carries TRBV6-5 and TRBJ1-3; D is undetermined. This CDR3 region has 13 residues. V was shortened by 6 bases and J by 0 bases, with 6 bases between the two germline ends. Germline V gene lookup returns CDR1 MNHEY and CDR2 SVGAGI. The CDR3 DNA follows: TGTGCCAGCAGACAGAGCTCTGGAAACACCATATATTTT. As protein: CASRQSSGNTIYF.

J is TRBJ1-2 and V is TRBV9; D uncertain. CDR1 SGDLS and CDR2 YYNGEE come from the germline V gene. This CDR3 contains 13 residues. The V and J ends lost 0 bases and 7 bases respectively, with 10 bases between them. CDR3 in DNA: TGTGCCAGCAGCGTAGAGGTGGTGGGTGGCTACACCTTC. Protein sequence: CASSVEVVGGYTF.

The chain uses TRBV29-1 and TRBJ1-5, with D unclear. Per the germline V gene, CDR1 is SQVTM and CDR2 is ANQGSEA. The CDR3 is 13 residues long. The germline V and J ends were trimmed by 2 bases and 0 bases, with 5 bases remaining between them. CDR3 in amino acids: CSVETVSNQPQHF. Written as DNA, the CDR3 is TGCAGCGTTGAAACTGTTAGCAATCAGCCCCAGCATTTT.

The chain combines TRBV18 with TRBJ2-1; TRBD1 aligns across 7 bases. With 8 bases clipped from V and 5 bases from J, the junction kept 9 bases outside the gene matches. Germline loops: CDR1 KGHSH, CDR2 LQKENI. The CDR3 spans 14 residues. The CDR3 DNA reads TGTGCCAGCAACCGGGACAGAGAGGACAATGAGCAGTTCTTC. Its protein is CASNRDREDNEQFF.

This sequence joins TRBV5-5 and TRBJ2-2, with 12 bases fitting TRBD2. The length of the CDR3 is 17 residues. Germline V gene data show CDR1 as SGHKS and CDR2 as YYEKEE (reference sequence). The J segment lost 6 bases and the V segment lost 0 bases, leaving 6 bases of the junction unmatched. CDR3 amino acids: CASSLGLAGDSAGELFF. The CDR3 DNA follows: TGTGCCAGCAGCTTGGGACTAGCGGGAGACAGCGCCGGGGAGCTGTTTTTT.